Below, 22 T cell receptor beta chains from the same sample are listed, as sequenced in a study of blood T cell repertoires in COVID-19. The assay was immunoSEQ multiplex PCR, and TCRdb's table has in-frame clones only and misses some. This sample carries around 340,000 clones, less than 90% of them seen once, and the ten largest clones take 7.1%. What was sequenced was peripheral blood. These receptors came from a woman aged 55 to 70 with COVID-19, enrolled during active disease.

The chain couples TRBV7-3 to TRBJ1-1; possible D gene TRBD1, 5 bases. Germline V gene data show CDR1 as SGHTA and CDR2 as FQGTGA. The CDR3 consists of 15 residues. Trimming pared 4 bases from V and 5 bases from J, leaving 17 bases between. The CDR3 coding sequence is TGTGCCAGCAGCTCCGGGGTGGCAGGGAGGACTGAAGCTTTCTTT. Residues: CASSSGVAGRTEAFF. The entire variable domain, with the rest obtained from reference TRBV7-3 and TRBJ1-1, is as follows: GAGVSQTPSNKVTEKGKYVELRCDPISGHTALYWYRQSLGQGPEFLIYFQGTGAADDSGLPNDRFFAVRPEGSVSTLKIQRTERGDSAVYLCASSSGVAGRTEAFFGQGTRLTVV.

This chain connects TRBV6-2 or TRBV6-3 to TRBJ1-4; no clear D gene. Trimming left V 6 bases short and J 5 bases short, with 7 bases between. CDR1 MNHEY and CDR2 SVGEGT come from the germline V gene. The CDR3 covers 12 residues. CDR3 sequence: CASSTVNEKLFF. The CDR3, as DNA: TGTGCCAGCAGCACGGTGAATGAAAAACTGTTTTTT.

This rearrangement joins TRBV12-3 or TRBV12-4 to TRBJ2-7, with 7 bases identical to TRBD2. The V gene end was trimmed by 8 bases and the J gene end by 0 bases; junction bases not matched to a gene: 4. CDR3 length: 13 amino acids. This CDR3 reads CASASGDSYEQYF. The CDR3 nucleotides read TGTGCCAGCGCAAGCGGGGACTCCTACGAGCAGTACTTC.

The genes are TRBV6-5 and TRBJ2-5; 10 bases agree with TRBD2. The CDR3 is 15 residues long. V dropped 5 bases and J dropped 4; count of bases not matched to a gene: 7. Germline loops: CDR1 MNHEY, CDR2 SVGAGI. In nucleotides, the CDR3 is TGTGCCAGCAGTCCCAGCGGGGGGGCACGAGAGACCCAGTACTTC. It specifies CASSPSGGARETQYF.

The CDR3 region has the DNA TGTGCCAGCAGCTTCGGACAGATAAATCAGCCCCAGCATTTT. It is translated as CASSFGQINQPQHF. V and J are TRBV7-8 and TRBJ1-5, with D perhaps matching TRBD1 (6 bases). V lost 3 bases and J 4 bases, leaving 10 bases between the germline ends. Germline V gene data show CDR1 as SGHVS and CDR2 as FQNEAQ. The CDR3 is made up of 14 amino acids.

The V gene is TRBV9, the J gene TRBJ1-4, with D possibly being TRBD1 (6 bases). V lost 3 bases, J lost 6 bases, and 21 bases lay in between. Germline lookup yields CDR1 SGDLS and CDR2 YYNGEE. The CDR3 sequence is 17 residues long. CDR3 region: CASSGGPPGQRHEKLFF. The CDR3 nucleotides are TGTGCCAGCAGCGGAGGTCCCCCCGGACAGCGACATGAAAAACTGTTTTTT.

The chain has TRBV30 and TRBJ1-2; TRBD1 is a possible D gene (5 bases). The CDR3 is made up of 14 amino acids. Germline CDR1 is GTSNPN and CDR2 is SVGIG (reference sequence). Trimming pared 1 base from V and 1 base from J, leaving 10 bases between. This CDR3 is CAWSGETDNYGYTF. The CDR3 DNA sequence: TGTGCCTGGAGTGGAGAGACAGATAACTATGGCTACACCTTC.

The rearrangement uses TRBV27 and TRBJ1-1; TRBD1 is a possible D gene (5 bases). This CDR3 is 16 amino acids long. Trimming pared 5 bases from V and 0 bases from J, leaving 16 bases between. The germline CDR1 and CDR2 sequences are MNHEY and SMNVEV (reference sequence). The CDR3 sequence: CASSPLGAAMNTEAFF. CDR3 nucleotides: TGTGCCAGCAGTCCGCTTGGGGCGGCTATGAACACTGAAGCTTTCTTT.

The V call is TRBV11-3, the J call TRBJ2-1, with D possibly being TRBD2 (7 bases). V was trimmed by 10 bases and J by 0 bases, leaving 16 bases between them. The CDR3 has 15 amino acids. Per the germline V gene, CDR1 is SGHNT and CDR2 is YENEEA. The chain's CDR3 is CAIGGGPNSYNEQFF. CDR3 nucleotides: TGTGCCATAGGGGGGGGCCCTAACTCCTACAATGAGCAGTTCTTC.

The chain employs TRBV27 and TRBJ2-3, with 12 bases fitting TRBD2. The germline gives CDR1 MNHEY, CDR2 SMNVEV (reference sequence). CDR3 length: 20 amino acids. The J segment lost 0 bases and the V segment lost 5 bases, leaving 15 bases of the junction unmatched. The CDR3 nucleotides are TGTGCCAGCAGTCCAAAGCCCGGACTAGCGGGGAGTACTAGCACAGATACGCAGTATTTT. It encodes CASSPKPGLAGSTSTDTQYF.

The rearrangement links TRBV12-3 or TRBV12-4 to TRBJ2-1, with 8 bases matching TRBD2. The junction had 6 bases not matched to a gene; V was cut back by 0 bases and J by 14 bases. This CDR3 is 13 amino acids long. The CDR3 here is CASSLAQGTSKFF. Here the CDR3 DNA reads TGTGCCAGCAGTTTAGCGCAAGGGACTAGTAAGTTCTTC.

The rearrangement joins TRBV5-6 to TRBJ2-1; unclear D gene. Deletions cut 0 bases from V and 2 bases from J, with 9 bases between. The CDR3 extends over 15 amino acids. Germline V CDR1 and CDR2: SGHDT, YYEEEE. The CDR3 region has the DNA TGTGCCAGCAGCTTGGACGGGTCGCCCTACAATGAGCAGTTCTTC. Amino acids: CASSLDGSPYNEQFF.

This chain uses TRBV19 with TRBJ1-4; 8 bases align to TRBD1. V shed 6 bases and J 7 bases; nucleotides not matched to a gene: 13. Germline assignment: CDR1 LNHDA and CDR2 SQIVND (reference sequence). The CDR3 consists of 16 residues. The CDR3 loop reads CASSRVMGRGLEKLFF. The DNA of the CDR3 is TGTGCCAGTAGCCGCGTTATGGGCAGGGGGCTTGAAAAACTGTTTTTT.

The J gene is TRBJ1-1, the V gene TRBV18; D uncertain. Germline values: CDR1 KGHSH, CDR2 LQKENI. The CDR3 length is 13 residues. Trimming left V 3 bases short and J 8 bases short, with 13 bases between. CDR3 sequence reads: CASSPVGVTEAFF. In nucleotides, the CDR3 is TGTGCCAGCTCACCTGTAGGAGTCACCGAAGCTTTCTTT.

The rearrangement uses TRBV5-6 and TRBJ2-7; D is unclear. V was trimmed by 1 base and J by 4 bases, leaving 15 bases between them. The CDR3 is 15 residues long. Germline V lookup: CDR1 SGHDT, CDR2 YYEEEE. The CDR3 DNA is TGTGCCAGCAGCTTGTGGGTCAGACATCTTTACGAGCAGTACTTC. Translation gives CASSLWVRHLYEQYF.

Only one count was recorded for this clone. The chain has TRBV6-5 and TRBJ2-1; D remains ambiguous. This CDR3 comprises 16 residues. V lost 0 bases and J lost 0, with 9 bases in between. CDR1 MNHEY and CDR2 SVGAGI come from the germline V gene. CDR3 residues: CASSYSPGSSYNEQFF. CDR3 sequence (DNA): TGTGCCAGCAGTTACTCACCAGGCAGCTCCTACAATGAGCAGTTCTTC.

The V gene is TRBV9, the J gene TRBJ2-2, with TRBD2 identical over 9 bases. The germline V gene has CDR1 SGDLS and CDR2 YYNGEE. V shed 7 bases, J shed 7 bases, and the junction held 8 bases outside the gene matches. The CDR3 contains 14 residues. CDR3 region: CASSSAGGVGELFF. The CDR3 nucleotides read TGTGCCAGCTCTTCAGCGGGGGGTGTCGGGGAGCTGTTTTTT.

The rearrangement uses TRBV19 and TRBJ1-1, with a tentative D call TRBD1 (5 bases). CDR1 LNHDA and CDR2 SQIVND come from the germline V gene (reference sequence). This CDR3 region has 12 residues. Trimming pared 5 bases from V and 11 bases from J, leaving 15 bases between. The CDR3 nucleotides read TGTGCCAGTAGTCAACAGACAGCCCGGGCTTTCTTT. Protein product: CASSQQTARAFF.

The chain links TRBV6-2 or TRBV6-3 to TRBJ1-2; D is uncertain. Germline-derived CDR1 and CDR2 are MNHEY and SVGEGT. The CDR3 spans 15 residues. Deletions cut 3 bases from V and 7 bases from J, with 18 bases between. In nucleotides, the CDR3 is TGTGCCAGCAGTTATTACCCCGGGGAGGTTGGTGGCTACACCTTC. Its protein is CASSYYPGEVGGYTF.

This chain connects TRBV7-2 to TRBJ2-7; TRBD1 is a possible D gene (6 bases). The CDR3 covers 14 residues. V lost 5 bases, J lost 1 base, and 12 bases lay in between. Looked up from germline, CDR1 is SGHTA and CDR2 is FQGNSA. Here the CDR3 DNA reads TGTGCCAGCAGCCTAACCGGGACATCCTACGAGCAGTACTTC. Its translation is CASSLTGTSYEQYF.

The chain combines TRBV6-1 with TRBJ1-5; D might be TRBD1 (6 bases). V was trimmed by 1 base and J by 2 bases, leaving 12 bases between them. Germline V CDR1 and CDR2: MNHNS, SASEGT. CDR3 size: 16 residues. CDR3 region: CASSEVGARGNQPQHF. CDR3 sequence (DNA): TGTGCCAGCAGTGAAGTGGGGGCGCGGGGCAATCAGCCCCAGCATTTT.

The CDR3: CASSVDRASSGYTF. CDR3 nucleotide sequence: TGTGCCAGCAGCGTAGACAGGGCCTCTAGCGGCTACACCTTC. The chain couples TRBV7-9 to TRBJ1-2, with TRBD1 identical over 7 bases. The V and J ends lost 5 bases and 8 bases, in that order; junction bases with no gene match: 11. Germline CDR1 and CDR2: SEHNR and FQNEAQ (reference sequence). The CDR3 contains 14 residues. Full variable domain (remainder filled in from reference TRBV7-9 and TRBJ1-2): DTGVSQNPRHKITKRGQNVTFRCDPISEHNRLYWYRQTLGQGPEFLTYFQNEAQLEKSRLLSDRFSAERPKGSFSTLEIQRTEQGDSAMYLCASSVDRASSGYTFGSGTRLTVV.